The next 13 T cell receptor beta chains were all read from a single sample in a study of blood T cells in healthy people across ages. Using a J-beta primer mix together with a sample-barcoded 5' primer, a second PCR was run for roughly 6 to 12 cycles. In TCRdb, the 5' RACE reads were re-called with MiXCR into one record per CDR3 protein. Of about 1.8 million distinct CDR3 sequences in the sample, 49% were seen once. The specimen sequenced was blood. Receptors originate from a woman between 40 and 50 years old in good health.

The rearrangement uses TRBV4-1 and TRBJ2-1; D remains ambiguous. Trimming pared 0 bases from V and 3 bases from J, leaving 9 bases between. This CDR3 region has 15 residues. The V gene's germline CDR1 is MGHRA and CDR2 YSYEKL. The CDR3 region has the DNA TGCGCCAGCAGCCAAGAACTCGCGATCTACAATGAGCAGTTCTTC. Protein sequence: CASSQELAIYNEQFF.

In DNA form, the CDR3 reads TGCAGTGCTAGAGATCCGAGAGCGGGGGCCTACGAGCAGTACTTC. Its protein is CSARDPRAGAYEQYF. The rearrangement joins TRBV20-1 to TRBJ2-7, with 8 bases lining up with TRBD2. The junction had 6 bases not matched to a gene; V was cut back by 0 bases and J by 2 bases. The CDR3 covers 15 residues. The germline gives CDR1 DFQATT, CDR2 SNEGSKA (reference sequence).

The chain links TRBV20-1 to TRBJ2-3; a weak D match, TRBD1 (6 bases). Germline CDR1 is DFQATT and CDR2 is SNEGSKA (reference sequence). Trimming removed 7 bases at V and 3 bases at J, with 20 bases between. The CDR3 is 15 residues long. The CDR3 is CSGNFFRGLTDTQYF. The CDR3 region has the DNA TGCAGTGGCAACTTTTTCAGGGGTTTGACAGATACGCAGTATTTT.

The V and J genes are TRBV7-9 and TRBJ2-7; no clear D. Judging by the DNA end, TRBJ2-5 fits better; the J call may be wrong. Germline CDR1 SEHNR, CDR2 FQNEAQ (reference sequence). This CDR3 has 14 residues. For the CDR3, the DNA is TGTGCCAGCAGCTTAGCGCGAGAGAAGGGGACCCAGTACTTC. Its translation is CASSLAREKGTQYF.

The V call is TRBV28, the J call TRBJ2-5; a possible D gene is TRBD1 (5 bases). V lost 7 bases and J lost 1, with 25 bases in between. CDR3 length equals 18 residues. CDR1 and CDR2 (germline): MDHEN, SYDVKM. The CDR3 loop is CASILNMAAGWVQETQYF. CDR3 DNA sequence: TGTGCCAGCATCCTAAACATGGCGGCAGGGTGGGTCCAAGAGACCCAGTACTTC.

The chain employs TRBV10-2 and TRBJ1-2; D call uncertain. This CDR3 spans 16 amino acids. CDR1 WSHSY and CDR2 SAAADI come from the germline V gene. V was clipped by 2 bases and J by 5 bases, with 18 bases between them. In nucleotides, the CDR3 is TGCGCCAGCAGTGAGAATCGGCCTGACAATGCATATGGCTACACCTTC. Its protein is CASSENRPDNAYGYTF.

CDR3 DNA sequence: TGTGCCAGCACAAAATCGGACAGGCCGGGGAACATTCAGTACTTC. Translated: CASTKSDRPGNIQYF. The chain carries TRBV6-5 and TRBJ2-4, with 7 bases matching TRBD1. Looked up from germline, CDR1 is MNHEY and CDR2 is SVGAGI. CDR3 length equals 15 residues. Trimming took 7 bases from V and 7 from J; bases not matched to a gene: 13.

The chain recombines TRBV27 with TRBJ2-4; 10 bases agree with TRBD1. The tail of the sequence fits TRBJ2-5 better, so the J call may be wrong. Germline CDR1 MNHEY, CDR2 SMNVEV (reference sequence). This CDR3 comprises 16 residues. The CDR3 loop reads CASSSYGTGDQETQYF. DNA for the CDR3: TGTGCCAGCAGTTCCTACGGGACAGGGGATCAAGAGACCCAGTACTTC.

This chain connects TRBV29-1 to TRBJ1-1; TRBD1 matches at 8 bases. The CDR3 extends over 12 amino acids. V dropped 7 bases and J dropped 4; count of bases not matched to a gene: 5. In germline, CDR1 is SQVTM, CDR2 ANQGSEA. The CDR3 nucleotides are TGCAGCGGGGACGACAGGGGCACTGAAGCTTTCTTT. Its protein product is CSGDDRGTEAFF.

This clonotype has only a few counts. The CDR3 here is CASSQDSRGSYEQYF. The CDR3 DNA reads as TGCGCCAGCAGCCAAGACAGTAGAGGGTCCTACGAGCAGTACTTC. This rearrangement joins TRBV4-1 to TRBJ2-7; D perhaps matches TRBD2 (5 bases). This CDR3 region has 15 residues. The V end was cut by 0 bases, the J end by 1 base, with 10 bases between. Germline CDR1 reads MGHRA; CDR2 reads YSYEKL.

The V and J genes are TRBV9 and TRBJ1-6; tentatively, D is TRBD1 (5 bases). The CDR3 is 15 residues long. Trimming cost V 1 base and J 6 bases, with 11 bases left between them. Germline CDR1 SGDLS, CDR2 YYNGEE. CDR3 coding DNA: TGTGCCAGCAGCGTAAGTCCCGGGGGTAATTCACCCCTCCACTTT. Its protein product is CASSVSPGGNSPLHF.

The chain has TRBV11-3 and TRBJ2-1; weak D call: TRBD2 (5 bases). CDR1 is SGHNT and CDR2 is YENEEA in the germline V gene. This CDR3 spans 15 amino acids. Trimming removed 5 bases at V and 6 bases at J, with 17 bases between. In DNA, the CDR3 is TGTGCCAGCAGCCCTCGGGGTTCCCCCATCAATGAGCAGTTCTTC. It encodes CASSPRGSPINEQFF.

A remark on this clonotype: An end of the junction does not agree with germline; a read error may underlie this. The chain is built from TRBV4-3 and TRBJ2-7; D may be TRBD2 (5 bases). The CDR3 length is 13 residues. CDR1 is LGHNA, CDR2 YSLEER, per germline. CDR3 loop: CASSQERDYEQYF. The CDR3 bases are TGTGCCAGCAGCCAAGAGAGGGACTACGAGCAGTACTTC.